The 24 T cell receptor beta chains presented below share a single source sample, sequenced in a study of blood T cell repertoires in COVID-19. The repertoire was sequenced with immunoSEQ multiplex PCR; TCRdb's copy has only in-frame clones and lacks some. The table includes a few hundred thousand clones, roughly 91% detected once. Sequencing input: PBMCs or T cells enriched from blood (not recorded which). These receptors originate from a woman aged 50 to 60 who had been exposed to COVID-19.

This clone was seen once. The chain uses TRBV15 and TRBJ2-3; 7 bases are shared with TRBD2. The CDR3 runs 15 residues. J was trimmed by 5 bases and V by 5 bases; bases with no gene match: 10. Germline loops: CDR1 LNHNV, CDR2 YYDKDF (reference sequence). This chain's CDR3 is CATSPRDSGQDTQYF. In nucleotides, the CDR3 is TGTGCCACCAGCCCCCGCGATAGCGGGCAAGATACGCAGTATTTT.

This chain uses TRBV7-9 with TRBJ1-1; 9 positions agree with TRBD1. The CDR3 is 15 amino acids. Per germline, CDR1 SEHNR and CDR2 FQNEAQ (reference sequence). V trimming: 5 bases; J trimming: 5 bases; junction bases outside the gene matches: 9. CDR3 nucleotides: TGTGCCAGCAGCGCCTACAGGGGGCGGGAAACTGAAGCTTTCTTT. This encodes CASSAYRGRETEAFF.

In DNA, the CDR3 is TGTGCCAGCAGCCAGGGGACAAGCTCCTACAATGAGCAGTTCTTC. This sequence encodes CASSQGTSSYNEQFF. The chain has TRBV4-2 and TRBJ2-1; weak D call: TRBD1 (6 bases). V shed 3 bases and J shed 0 bases, with 9 bases lying between them. The V gene's germline CDR1 is LGHNA and CDR2 YNFKEQ. The CDR3 is made up of 15 amino acids.

This rearrangement joins TRBV5-1 to TRBJ2-7; TRBD1 matches at 8 bases. Germline CDR1 is SGHRS and CDR2 is YFSETQ. V lost 4 bases and J lost 5; bases outside the gene matches: 14. The CDR3 spans 16 residues. DNA for the CDR3: TGCGCCAGCAGCCCGCGAGAACAGGGGGTTGGGCACGAGCAGTACTTC. Residues: CASSPREQGVGHEQYF.

The rearrangement links TRBV4-1 to TRBJ2-2; 7 nucleotides line up with TRBD2. This CDR3 is built from 17 residues. Germline CDR1 is MGHRA and CDR2 is YSYEKL. V was clipped by 4 bases and J by 6 bases; unmatched bases: 14. The CDR3 sequence is CASSRLTGLVTPGELFF. The DNA of the CDR3 is TGCGCCAGCAGCCGGCTTACTGGACTAGTGACCCCCGGGGAGCTGTTTTTT.

With regard to this clone: The same CDR3 also results from other DNA sequences found in this sample. The rearrangement uses TRBV28 and TRBJ1-6; 8 nucleotides line up with TRBD1. Germline assignment: CDR1 MDHEN and CDR2 SYDVKM. This CDR3 spans 15 amino acids. Trimming at V came to 2 bases and at J to 5 bases, leaving 2 bases not matched to a gene. The CDR3 is CASSLGQGNNSPLHF. CDR3 DNA sequence: TGTGCCAGCAGTTTAGGACAGGGAAATAATTCACCCCTCCACTTT.

The V and J genes are TRBV5-1 and TRBJ1-2; D may be TRBD1 (5 bases). Germline V gives CDR1 SGHRS, CDR2 YFSETQ. The CDR3 spans 17 residues. V was trimmed by 0 bases and J by 4 bases, leaving 19 bases between them. The CDR3 loop reads CASSLDSGGYVTYGYTF. Here the CDR3 DNA reads TGCGCCAGCAGCTTGGATAGCGGGGGGTACGTTACCTATGGCTACACCTTC.

The CDR3 bases are TGTGCCAGCAGTCTAATCCTCGGAGAGGGCATCTCCTACGAGCAGTACTTC. Encoded protein: CASSLILGEGISYEQYF. The rearrangement joins TRBV28 to TRBJ2-7, with a tentative D call TRBD2 (5 bases). The CDR3 loop spans 17 amino acids. Germline V lookup: CDR1 MDHEN, CDR2 SYDVKM. Trimming removed 5 bases from V and 0 bases from J, with 20 bases in between.

This clone was seen just once. The V and J genes are TRBV12-3 or TRBV12-4 and TRBJ1-1; TRBD1 might be the D (5 bases). This CDR3 spans 12 amino acids. V was cut by 6 bases and J by 5 bases, with 10 bases left in between. CDR3 bases: TGTGCCAGCAGGGAGGGGTGGACTGAAGCTTTCTTT. Amino acid sequence: CASREGWTEAFF.

This sequence joins TRBV5-1 and TRBJ2-7; D perhaps matches TRBD1 (6 bases). CDR1 and CDR2 (germline): SGHRS, YFSETQ. CDR3 length: 14 amino acids. V lost 1 base and J lost 4, with 12 bases in between. In DNA, the CDR3 is TGCGCCAGCAGCTTGACGGGACAAACTTACGAGCAGTACTTC. Its translation is CASSLTGQTYEQYF.

V is TRBV7-8 and J is TRBJ2-7; D possibly corresponds to TRBD1 (6 bases). The CDR3 runs to 16 residues. The germline CDR1 and CDR2 sequences are SGHVS and FQNEAQ. Trimming pared 7 bases from V and 5 bases from J, leaving 24 bases between. Here the CDR3 reads CASITGTDSAWDEQYF. CDR3 DNA: TGTGCCAGCATTACGGGGACGGACAGCGCTTGGGACGAGCAGTACTTC.

This chain connects TRBV7-9 to TRBJ2-5, with 8 bases identical to TRBD1. In germline, CDR1 is SEHNR, CDR2 FQNEAQ (reference sequence). V lost 1 base and J lost 2; bases outside the gene matches: 3. The CDR3 is made up of 15 amino acids. CDR3: CASSLDGQGQETQYF. The CDR3 DNA follows: TGTGCCAGCAGCTTAGACGGACAGGGACAAGAGACCCAGTACTTC.

The V gene is TRBV4-1, the J gene TRBJ1-2; TRBD1 agrees at 9 bases. In germline, CDR1 is MGHRA, CDR2 YSYEKL. After removal of 4 bases from V and 4 bases from J, the junction contained 7 bases not matched to a gene. The CDR3 loop spans 15 amino acids. CDR3 loop: CASSRRTGDGYGYTF. The CDR3 region has the DNA TGCGCCAGCAGCCGACGGACAGGGGACGGCTATGGCTACACCTTC.

The chain employs TRBV28 and TRBJ2-1; 15 nucleotides match TRBD2. Germline lookup yields CDR1 MDHEN and CDR2 SYDVKM. This CDR3 spans 16 amino acids. V gave up 8 bases and J gave up 3 bases; unmatched junction bases: 5. This CDR3 reads CASFWGLAGGYNEQFF. The CDR3 nucleotides read TGTGCCAGCTTTTGGGGACTAGCGGGGGGCTACAATGAGCAGTTCTTC.

The genes are TRBV5-4 and TRBJ2-3; no clear D gene. Germline assignment: CDR1 SGHNT and CDR2 YYREEE (reference sequence). The CDR3 spans 15 residues. V lost 0 bases and J 0 bases, leaving 8 bases between the germline ends. The CDR3: CASSLGVASTDTQYF. DNA of the CDR3: TGTGCCAGCAGCTTGGGGGTAGCTAGCACAGATACGCAGTATTTT.

The chain employs TRBV3-1 (or the pseudogene TRBV3-2) and TRBJ2-3; 9 nucleotides line up with TRBD2. The germline V gene has CDR1 LGHDT and CDR2 YNNKEL (reference sequence). The CDR3 length is 16 residues. The V segment lost 2 bases and the J segment 4 bases; nucleotides outside the gene matches: 7. The CDR3 coding sequence is TGTGCCAGCAGCCAAAGGGGGGGACTAGCAGCAGATACGCAGTATTTT. Protein product: CASSQRGGLAADTQYF.

CDR3 bases: TGTGCCTGGAGTGTGGGGCTCGGGGGCTACGAGCAGTACTTC. Translating it yields CAWSVGLGGYEQYF. The V gene is TRBV30, the J gene TRBJ2-7, with D possibly being TRBD2 (6 bases). The CDR3 consists of 14 residues. V lost 0 bases and J 3 bases, leaving 12 bases between the germline ends. Looked up from germline, CDR1 is GTSNPN and CDR2 is SVGIG (reference sequence).

The chain joins TRBV4-1 to TRBJ1-6, with 8 nucleotides matching TRBD1. The CDR3 is 15 residues long. The V gene end was trimmed by 0 bases and the J gene end by 6 bases; junction bases not matched to a gene: 1. Germline CDR1 and CDR2: MGHRA and YSYEKL. This CDR3 reads CASSQETGANSPLHF. The CDR3 DNA follows: TGCGCCAGCAGCCAAGAGACAGGGGCTAATTCACCCCTCCACTTT.

The DNA for the CDR3 is TGTGCCAGCAGTGTAAACAGGGGTCCCCCCACAGATACGCAGTATTTT. Translating it yields CASSVNRGPPTDTQYF. The chain employs TRBV6-1 and TRBJ2-3, with 7 bases aligning to TRBD1. The germline gives CDR1 MNHNS, CDR2 SASEGT. The CDR3 covers 16 residues. The junction had 9 bases not matched to a gene; V was cut back by 4 bases and J by 2 bases.

This chain connects TRBV30 to TRBJ1-1; D may be TRBD1 (5 bases). The germline V and J ends were trimmed by 2 bases and 1 base, with 14 bases remaining between them. CDR1 GTSNPN and CDR2 SVGIG come from the germline V gene (reference sequence). This CDR3 has 15 residues. CDR3 coding DNA: TGTGCCTGGAGTTTGCGGGGACTCAGGAACACTGAAGCTTTCTTT. Translating it yields CAWSLRGLRNTEAFF.

This chain joins TRBV10-3 and TRBJ2-7, with a possible D match to TRBD1 (8 bases). Per germline, CDR1 ENHRY and CDR2 SYGVKD. Trimming pared 4 bases from V and 6 bases from J, leaving 16 bases between. The CDR3 is 14 amino acids. In DNA, the CDR3 is TGTGCCATCAGTGCAGGACAGGGAGGGACCGAGCAGTACTTC. Amino acid sequence: CAISAGQGGTEQYF.

The gene calls are TRBV4-2 and TRBJ2-3, with TRBD2 matching over 8 bases. Germline loops: CDR1 LGHNA, CDR2 YNFKEQ. The ends lost 0 bases at V and 1 base at J; junction bases unmatched: 0. The CDR3 runs 15 residues. The chain's CDR3 is CASSQELAGTDTQYF. The DNA for the CDR3 is TGTGCCAGCAGCCAAGAACTAGCGGGCACAGATACGCAGTATTTT.

In this sample, this clone turned up once. This chain connects TRBV28 to TRBJ1-2, with TRBD1 matching over 7 bases. V dropped 2 bases and J dropped 0; count of bases not matched to a gene: 3. The germline V gene encodes CDR1 MDHEN and CDR2 SYDVKM. CDR3 length: 15 residues. In DNA, the CDR3 is TGTGCCAGCAGTTTACCCGGGACAGCTAACTATGGCTACACCTTC. Translation gives CASSLPGTANYGYTF.

This chain links TRBV18 with TRBJ1-6; no reliable D call. The V and J ends lost 8 bases and 6 bases respectively, with 11 bases between them. This CDR3 is 13 amino acids long. Per germline, CDR1 KGHSH and CDR2 LQKENI. CDR3 DNA sequence: TGTGCCAGCAACCGGGATCTTAATTCACCCCTCCACTTT. Translated, it gives CASNRDLNSPLHF.